The clone carrying this T cell receptor beta chain was observed a handful of times. Its antigen is unidentified. This sample stems from a study of identical twins. Study observations and caveats: Within twin pairs, the out-of-frame alpha sequences they shared showed excess low generation probability.

TCRdb independently ran MiXCR on the 5' RACE reads; one entry per CDR3 protein. Here the sample spans 1.5 million to 2 million distinct CDR3 sequences, about 32% being singletons. CDR1 and CDR2 (germline): DFQATT, SNEGSKA (reference sequence). CDR3 length: 15 amino acids. The chain employs TRBV20-1 and TRBJ2-4; D gene uncertain. The DNA end is more similar to TRBJ2-7, so the J call may be wrong. The origin of this receptor is a newborn girl in good health. Source material: cord blood. The chain's CDR3 is CSARDLGRSSYEQYF. The DNA of the CDR3 is TGCAGTGCTAGAGATTTAGGGCGGAGTTCCTACGAGCAGTACTTC.